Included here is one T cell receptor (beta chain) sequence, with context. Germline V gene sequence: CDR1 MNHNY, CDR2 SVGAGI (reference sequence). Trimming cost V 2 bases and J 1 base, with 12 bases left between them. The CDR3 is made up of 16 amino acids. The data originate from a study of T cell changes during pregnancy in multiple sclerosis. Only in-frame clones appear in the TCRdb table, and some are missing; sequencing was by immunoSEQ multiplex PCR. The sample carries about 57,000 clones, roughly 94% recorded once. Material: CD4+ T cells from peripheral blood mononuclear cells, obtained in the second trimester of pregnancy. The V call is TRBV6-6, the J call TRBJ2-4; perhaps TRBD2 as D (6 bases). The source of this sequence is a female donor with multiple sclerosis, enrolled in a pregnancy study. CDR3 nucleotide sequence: TGTGCCAGCAGTTACAATGGAGGGTTGGCCAAAAACATTCAGTACTTC. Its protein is CASSYNGGLAKNIQYF.